The entry that follows covers one TCR beta chain sequence. Participant-given clinical history determined each cohort assignment. The sample belongs to a study of blood T cell repertoires in COVID-19. Across the study: Collection of acute and convalescent COVID-19 samples took place in the United States, Italy and Spain. T cells, B-cell-depleted T cells, or PBMCs supplied cDNA or gDNA.

The assay was immunoSEQ multiplex PCR, and TCRdb's table has in-frame clones only and misses some. The sample carries over 150,000 clones, 80% to 90% recorded once. Sequenced sample: PBMCs or T cells enriched from blood (not recorded which). This TCR was recovered from a man aged 45 to 65 who had recovered from COVID-19.

In DNA, the CDR3 is TGTGCCAGCAGCACACAGGGGGTAACTAACTATGGCTACACCTTC. As protein: CASSTQGVTNYGYTF. The chain combines TRBV5-5 with TRBJ1-2; 8 positions agree with TRBD1. Looked up from germline, CDR1 is SGHKS and CDR2 is YYEKEE (reference sequence). CDR3 length: 15 amino acids. V lost 4 bases and J lost 0; bases outside the gene matches: 5.